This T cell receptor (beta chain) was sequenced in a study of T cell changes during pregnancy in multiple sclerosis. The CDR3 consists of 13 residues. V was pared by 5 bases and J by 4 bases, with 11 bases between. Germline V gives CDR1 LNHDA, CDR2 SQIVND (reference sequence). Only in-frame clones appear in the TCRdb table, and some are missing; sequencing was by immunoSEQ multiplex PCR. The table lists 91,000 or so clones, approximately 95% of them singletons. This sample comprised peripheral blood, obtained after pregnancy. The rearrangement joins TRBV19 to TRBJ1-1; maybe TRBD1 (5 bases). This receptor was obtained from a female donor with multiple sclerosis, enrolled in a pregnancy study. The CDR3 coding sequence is TGTGCCAGTAGTCCAGGGTTAGGCACTGAAGCTTTCTTT. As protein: CASSPGLGTEAFF.